This T cell receptor beta chain is drawn from a study of CD8+CD57+ T cells in acquired aplastic anemia. Study context: When averaged, DNA from sorted CD4+ and CD8+ cells came to about 3 ug. On average, healthy donors gave approximately 11 million reads for CD4+ cells. Study results and caveats: Patients had twenty-nine CD8+ CDR3 sequences in common with controls (the shared set). The CD8+ Simpson's diversity of patients and controls was not significantly different.

The CDR3 extends over 14 amino acids. The V gene's germline CDR1 is KGHDR and CDR2 SFDVKD. Trimming left V 6 bases short and J 5 bases short, with 13 bases between. Comment on this clonotype: Its cognate antigen is unknown.

CDR3 and TCR beta VDJ profiling relied on genomic DNA as the template. TCRdb re-analysed the reads in MiXCR, keeping a single row per CDR3 protein. The repertoire holds about 110,000 distinct CDR3 sequences, with 40% to 60% as singletons. The receptor was derived from a human donor in good health, serving as a control. The rearrangement links TRBV24-1 to TRBJ1-5; D remains unclear. The sample was sorted CD4+, CD8+, or CD8+CD57+ T cells (not recorded which) from PBMCs. The CDR3 DNA follows: TGTGCCACCAGTCCCAAGAGTCAGGATCAGCCCCAGCATTTT. Encoded protein: CATSPKSQDQPQHF.